These T cell receptor beta chains were read from a single sample in a study of T cell repertoires in cytomegalovirus infection. From the reads, TCRdb called clonotypes with MiXCR, one entry per CDR3 protein. Among hundreds of thousands of distinct CDR3 sequences listed, roughly 26% were seen once. The sequenced material came from CD8+ T cells from PBMCs. These receptors were taken from a human donor in good health (CMV status not recorded). Some clones in this sample may be carry-over from other donors' samples. CDR3s include the opening cysteine and the closing phenylalanine or tryptophan. The D gene is left open where the match is weak. Clone size appears in some rows only: once, few, many, or a class for an expanded clone.

J gene: TRBJ1-3; clone size: -; V gene: TRBV29-1; D gene: -; CDR3 DNA: TGCAGCGTTGAGCCTACTTCGGGACGGGACGGAAACACCATATATTTT; CDR3 protein: CSVEPTSGRDGNTIYF
J gene: TRBJ1-2; clone size: -; V gene: TRBV5-5; D gene: -; CDR3 DNA: TGTGCCAGCAGCCCGGAGGGGGAAGTCTATGGCTACACCTTC; CDR3 protein: CASSPEGEVYGYTF
J gene: TRBJ2-2; clone size: -; V gene: TRBV29-1; D gene: -; CDR3 DNA: TGCAGCGTTGCGGGAGCGGTGGGGGAGCTGTTTTTT; CDR3 protein: CSVAGAVGELFF
J gene: TRBJ1-5; clone size: -; V gene: TRBV5-5; D gene: -; CDR3 DNA: TGTGCCAACAGCGAGACGGGCCTCAATCAGCCCCAGCATTTT; CDR3 protein: CANSETGLNQPQHF
J gene: TRBJ1-4; clone size: many; V gene: TRBV7-6; D gene: -; CDR3 DNA: TGTGCCAGCAGCTTCGGACACGGGGGCGAAGGGAATGAAAAACTGTTTTTT; CDR3 protein: CASSFGHGGEGNEKLFF
J gene: TRBJ2-7; clone size: -; V gene: TRBV6-1; D gene: -; CDR3 DNA: TGTGCCAGCAGTCCCAAGGGTCGCTCCTACGAGCAGTACTTC; CDR3 protein: CASSPKGRSYEQYF
J gene: TRBJ1-4; clone size: -; V gene: TRBV7-6; D gene: -; CDR3 DNA: TGTGCCAGCAGCTTAGTTCAGGGACGGCTTAATGAAAAACTGTTTTTT; CDR3 protein: CASSLVQGRLNEKLFF
J gene: TRBJ1-5; clone size: few; V gene: TRBV15; D gene: -; CDR3 DNA: TGTGCCACCAGCAGGGGCACCAATCAGCCCCAGCATTTT; CDR3 protein: CATSRGTNQPQHF
J gene: TRBJ1-2; clone size: -; V gene: TRBV4-2; D gene: -; CDR3 DNA: TGTGCCAGCAGCCAAGAGACCAGGGGCTACTTTCCCTATGGCTACACCTTC; CDR3 protein: CASSQETRGYFPYGYTF
J gene: TRBJ1-5; clone size: many; V gene: TRBV23-1; D gene: -; CDR3 DNA: TGCGCCAGCAGTCAATCAGGCCGCAACGATAGCAATCAGCCCCAGCATTTT; CDR3 protein: CASSQSGRNDSNQPQHF
J gene: TRBJ2-7; clone size: once; V gene: TRBV25-1; D gene: -; CDR3 DNA: TGTGCCAGCAGTGAAGGGGGGCGCTACGAGCAGTACTTC; CDR3 protein: CASSEGGRYEQYF
J gene: TRBJ2-5; clone size: -; V gene: TRBV9; D gene: TRBD1; CDR3 DNA: TGTGCCAGCAGCGTAGCCCCTGACAGGGTAGAGACCCAGTACTTC; CDR3 protein: CASSVAPDRVETQYF
J gene: TRBJ1-5; clone size: few; V gene: TRBV6-5; D gene: -; CDR3 DNA: TGTGCCAGCACACCAGGAGTAGGTCAGCCCCAGCATTTT; CDR3 protein: CASTPGVGQPQHF
J gene: TRBJ1-1; clone size: few; V gene: TRBV7-9; D gene: -; CDR3 DNA: TGTGCCAGCAGCTTCCGGACGAAAGGGGGTACTGAAGCTTTCTTT; CDR3 protein: CASSFRTKGGTEAFF
J gene: TRBJ2-2; clone size: -; V gene: TRBV3-1; D gene: -; CDR3 DNA: TGTGCCAGCAGCCAAGAAGCAAGACAGCCGAACACCGGGGAGCTGTTTTTT; CDR3 protein: CASSQEARQPNTGELFF
J gene: TRBJ1-2; clone size: -; V gene: TRBV5-5; D gene: TRBD1; CDR3 DNA: TGTGCCAGCATCGCAGGGGGCGGCTTTGGCTACACCTTC; CDR3 protein: CASIAGGGFGYTF
J gene: TRBJ2-3; clone size: -; V gene: TRBV10-2; D gene: TRBD2; CDR3 DNA: TGCGCCAGCAGTGATTGGCTAGCGGGGGGGCAAGAGACGCAGTATTTT; CDR3 protein: CASSDWLAGGQETQYF
J gene: TRBJ1-5; clone size: many; V gene: TRBV6-5; D gene: -; CDR3 DNA: TGTGCCAGCAGTTACTCAGGCGGCGGCCAGCCCCAGCATTTT; CDR3 protein: CASSYSGGGQPQHF
J gene: TRBJ1-2; clone size: -; V gene: TRBV14; D gene: -; CDR3 DNA: TGTGCCAGCAGCCAACCGGGACGTGGTGATAAGGGTGGCTACACCTTC; CDR3 protein: CASSQPGRGDKGGYTF
J gene: TRBJ1-1; clone size: many; V gene: TRBV7-9; D gene: TRBD1; CDR3 DNA: TGTGCCAGCAGCGAAACAGGGGGCACTGAAGCTTTCTTT; CDR3 protein: CASSETGGTEAFF
J gene: TRBJ2-1; clone size: few; V gene: TRBV19; D gene: -; CDR3 DNA: TGTGCCAGTAGTATTCTGGACCCCGGGGTCCAGTTCTTC; CDR3 protein: CASSILDPGVQFF
J gene: TRBJ1-1; clone size: many; V gene: TRBV7-9; D gene: -; CDR3 DNA: TGTGCCAGCAGCCAAACAGGGCCCAACACTGAAGCTTTCTTT; CDR3 protein: CASSQTGPNTEAFF
J gene: TRBJ2-4; clone size: -; V gene: TRBV7-4; D gene: -; CDR3 DNA: TGTACCAGCAGCTTGGAGTTCCTAGGCAAAAACATTCAGTACTTC; CDR3 protein: CTSSLEFLGKNIQYF
J gene: TRBJ2-3; clone size: -; V gene: TRBV12-3/TRBV12-4; D gene: -; CDR3 DNA: TGTGCCAGCGTGGGGACTAGCACAGATACGCAGTATTTT; CDR3 protein: CASVGTSTDTQYF
J gene: TRBJ1-2; clone size: few; V gene: TRBV3-1; D gene: -; CDR3 DNA: TGTGCCAGCAGCCAAGATAGGAGGGGCTCTAACTATGGCTACACCTTC; CDR3 protein: CASSQDRRGSNYGYTF
J gene: TRBJ2-5; clone size: many; V gene: TRBV7-6; D gene: TRBD1; CDR3 DNA: TGTGCCAGCAGCTGGACAGGGGACCGGGGAGAGACCCAGTACTTC; CDR3 protein: CASSWTGDRGETQYF
J gene: TRBJ1-6; clone size: -; V gene: TRBV10-2; D gene: -; CDR3 DNA: TGCGCCAGCAGTGAGTTAGGCCGAGAAGCTACCTATAATTCACCCCTCCACTTT; CDR3 protein: CASSELGREATYNSPLHF